This T cell receptor (beta chain) was obtained from a study of cytomegalovirus exposure and HLA in healthy donors. Turning to the study itself: Early released data had about 80 million unique TCRs, all coming from HLA-typed donors.

The study ran its PCR with 60 Vbeta and 13 Jbeta primers. The repertoire was sequenced with immunoSEQ multiplex PCR; TCRdb's copy has only in-frame clones and lacks some. This table has 120,000 or so clones, roughly 80% appearing once. V dropped 3 bases and J dropped 3; count of bases not matched to a gene: 2. Per the germline V gene, CDR1 is MNHNY and CDR2 is SVGAGI (reference sequence). The CDR3 totals 14 residues. The sample was PBMCs. This receptor was taken from a man between 18 and 35 years old in good health and CMV-seropositive. V gene TRBV6-6 combines with J gene TRBJ1-5, with 7 bases lining up with TRBD1. The CDR3 nucleotides read TGTGCCAGCAGTTATGACAGGGACAATCAGCCCCAGCATTTT. Protein: CASSYDRDNQPQHF.